This TCR beta chain was sequenced in a study of T cells in Graves' hyperthyroidism and ophthalmopathy (dated by TCRdb to between 2018 and 2021). With regard to the full study: Peripheral blood samples were taken at initial diagnosis, before any treatment was given. TCR V-J signatures able to tell the groups apart were searched for in a discovery cohort of about a hundred patients, of whom more than 40 had Graves' ophthalmopathy and about 60 had stable Graves' hyperthyroidism. An independent validation cohort of around 19 hyperthyroidism patients and 15 or so patients who later progressed to ophthalmopathy tested prospective prediction of ophthalmopathy. The 100 discovery patients were randomly split 7:3 into training and test sets. Thyroid tissue and blood T-cell repertoires from roughly 6 Graves' hyperthyroidism patients were also compared in the study. After blood sampling, hyperthyroidism patients were treated with methimazole at a starting dose of 30 mg daily, and ophthalmopathy patients were treated with high-dose intravenous methylprednisolone. The paper reports TCR Vbeta CDR3 sequencing of over 130 peripheral blood samples: under 45 ophthalmopathy, under 85 hyperthyroidism and 17 progressor patients.

The CDR3 has 13 amino acids, counting the end cysteine and phenylalanine. Left in the record is the CDR3 DNA by itself, 39 bases read in frame from the first base. Relative to germline, V is 4 bases shorter and J is 6 bases shorter, with 9 bases between their ends. From the germline V gene (reference sequence), CDR1 is MNHEY and CDR2 is SMNVEV. Graves' hyperthyroidism was defined as stable when no progression to ophthalmopathy occurred over 18 months of follow-up. The hyperthyroidism patients were between 18 and 65 years old and newly diagnosed, with a disease duration of less than 2 months. The study excluded patients with uncontrolled infections, other autoimmune diseases, pregnancy or lactation. Diagnoses relied on clinical symptoms, serum thyroxine and TRAb, thyroid ultrasound and orbital computed tomography. PBMCs were isolated from around 10 ml of fresh peripheral blood by Ficoll-Paque density gradient centrifugation. Total RNA was extracted using Trizol reagent, and RNA quality was assessed on an Agilent 2100 Bioanalyzer.

This clonotype occurred many times. This receptor's antigen is unknown. The sample holds no much larger clone one base away, and base qualities are not on file. Amplification of TCR beta CDR3 regions was carried out from RNA transcripts. The TCR CDR3 was subjected to a first round of RT-PCR using the HTBI primer set and the Qiagen OneStep RT-PCR kit. The libraries were constructed in a second round of multiplex PCR and then size-selected and purified. Libraries were sequenced paired-end with 100 bp reads on an Illumina HiSeq2000. In the paper's pipeline: SOAPnuke was used to process the raw data, removing reads that contained adapters or uncalled bases, had a mean Phred below 15, or lacked an exact match to the constant primer or identifier. High-quality paired reads were merged with COPE v1.2.5, and unique nucleotide sequences were defined as clonotypes. MiTCR v1.1 was used to align the clonotypes against IMGT TRBV, TRBD and TRBJ reference segments. The analysis was restricted to V-J combinations with a frequency above 0.0001, which together covered about 99% of the repertoires. The TCS score was defined as F50 (clonal expansion) divided by E x V (chaos), with BLOSUM62-based TCRdist calculated between CDR3 peptides within each V-J. Welch's t-statistics and random forest reduced around 510 V-J features to roughly 13, which were used in a naive Bayes classifier (R e1071). The public sequencing data were trimmed at Q25 with fastp and processed into clonotypes with MiXCR by TCRdb, which kept only in-frame beta chains. Each CDR3 protein appears once, grouped with its most common genes and DNA. TCRdb, not the original authors, processed these V and J calls. The sample table records approximately 430,000 distinct CDR3 sequences; about 15% of these occur just once. Of the sample, roughly 8% falls within the top ten clones.

The study at large found these results: Ophthalmopathy was separated from stable hyperthyroidism by a 13 V-J signature model, with about 86% sensitivity and about 81% specificity obtained in cross-validation and 80%/75% obtained in testing. No statistical method was used to set the sample size in advance, and investigators knew the group allocation. In validation, progression to ophthalmopathy was predicted by the model with 70.59% sensitivity and around 76% specificity, a median of approximately 6.5 months before onset. Blood samples also contained most of the expanded thyroid clonotypes (frequency above 0.001), which suggests that blood repertoires may reflect thyroid immune responses.

The clonotype was recovered from a woman aged 18 to 35 with Graves' hyperthyroidism. The sample consisted of blood. The chain links TRBV27 with TRBJ2-2; TRBD2 is possibly the D segment (6 matching bases). The nucleotides read TGTGCCAGCAGTTGGTCGGGAGCCGGGGAGCTGTTTTTT. Its amino acids are CASSWSGAGELFF.